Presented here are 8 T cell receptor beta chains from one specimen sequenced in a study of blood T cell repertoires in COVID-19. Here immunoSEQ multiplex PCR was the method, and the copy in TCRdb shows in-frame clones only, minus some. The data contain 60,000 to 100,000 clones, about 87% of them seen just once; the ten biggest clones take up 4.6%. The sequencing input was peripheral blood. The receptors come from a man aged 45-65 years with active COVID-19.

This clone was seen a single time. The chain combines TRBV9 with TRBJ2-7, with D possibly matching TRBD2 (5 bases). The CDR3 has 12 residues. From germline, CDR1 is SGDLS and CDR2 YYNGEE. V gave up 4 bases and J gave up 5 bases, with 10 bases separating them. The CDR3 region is CASSPGENEQYF. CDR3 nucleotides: TGTGCCAGCAGCCCCGGGGAGAACGAGCAGTACTTC.

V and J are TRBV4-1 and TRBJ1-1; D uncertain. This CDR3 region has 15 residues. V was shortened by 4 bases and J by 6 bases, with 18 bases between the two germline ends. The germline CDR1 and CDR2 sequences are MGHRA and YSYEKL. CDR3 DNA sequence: TGCGCCAGCAGCCCCCAGCTCGGAGGGTCCCCTGAAGCTTTCTTT. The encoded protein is CASSPQLGGSPEAFF.

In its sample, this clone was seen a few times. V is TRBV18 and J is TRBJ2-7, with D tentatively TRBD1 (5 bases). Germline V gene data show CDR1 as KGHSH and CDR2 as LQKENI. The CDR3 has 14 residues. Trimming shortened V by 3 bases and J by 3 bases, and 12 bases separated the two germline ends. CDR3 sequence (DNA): TGTGCCAGCTCACCTGGACAATCAATCTACGAGCAGTACTTC. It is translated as CASSPGQSIYEQYF.

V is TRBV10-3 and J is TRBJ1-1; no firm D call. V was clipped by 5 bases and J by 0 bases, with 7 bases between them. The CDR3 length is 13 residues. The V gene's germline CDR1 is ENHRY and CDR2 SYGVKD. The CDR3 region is CAISPVMNTEAFF. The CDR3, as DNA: TGTGCCATCAGTCCGGTCATGAACACTGAAGCTTTCTTT.

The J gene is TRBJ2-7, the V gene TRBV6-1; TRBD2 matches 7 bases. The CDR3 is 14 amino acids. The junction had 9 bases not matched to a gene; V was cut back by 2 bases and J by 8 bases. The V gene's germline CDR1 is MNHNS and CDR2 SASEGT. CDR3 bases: TGTGCCAGCAGTGAATCCCGGGACTACCTCCAGCAGTACTTC. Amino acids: CASSESRDYLQQYF.

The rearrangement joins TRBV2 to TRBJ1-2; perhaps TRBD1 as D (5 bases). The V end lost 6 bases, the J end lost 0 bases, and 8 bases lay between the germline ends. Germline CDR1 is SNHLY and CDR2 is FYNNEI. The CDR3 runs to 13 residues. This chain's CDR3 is CASRTDTNYGYTF. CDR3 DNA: TGTGCCAGCAGGACGGACACTAACTATGGCTACACCTTC.

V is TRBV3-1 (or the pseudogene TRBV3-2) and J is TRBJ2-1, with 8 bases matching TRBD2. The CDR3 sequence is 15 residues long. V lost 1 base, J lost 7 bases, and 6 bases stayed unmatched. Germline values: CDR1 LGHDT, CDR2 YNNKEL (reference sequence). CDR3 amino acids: CASSQAGGGSNEQFF. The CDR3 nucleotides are TGTGCCAGCAGCCAAGCGGGAGGGGGGAGTAATGAGCAGTTCTTC.

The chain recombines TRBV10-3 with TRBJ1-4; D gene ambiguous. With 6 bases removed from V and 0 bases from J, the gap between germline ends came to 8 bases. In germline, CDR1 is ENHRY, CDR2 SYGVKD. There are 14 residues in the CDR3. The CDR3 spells CAISSTATNEKLFF. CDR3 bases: TGTGCCATCAGCTCAACTGCAACTAATGAAAAACTGTTTTTT.